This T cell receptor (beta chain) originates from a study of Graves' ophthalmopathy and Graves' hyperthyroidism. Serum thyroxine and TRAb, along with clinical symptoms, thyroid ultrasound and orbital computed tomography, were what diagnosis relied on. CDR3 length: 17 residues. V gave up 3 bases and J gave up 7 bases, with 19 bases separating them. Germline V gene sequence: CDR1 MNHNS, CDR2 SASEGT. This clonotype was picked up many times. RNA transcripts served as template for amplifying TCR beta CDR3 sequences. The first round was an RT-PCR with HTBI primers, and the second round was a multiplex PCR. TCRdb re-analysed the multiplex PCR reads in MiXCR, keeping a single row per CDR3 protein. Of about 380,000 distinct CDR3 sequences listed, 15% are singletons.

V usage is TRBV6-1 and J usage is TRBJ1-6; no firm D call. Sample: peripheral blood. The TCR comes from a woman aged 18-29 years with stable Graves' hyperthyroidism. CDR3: CASSDPSREGWNSPLHF. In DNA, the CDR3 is TGTGCCAGCAGTGACCCCTCTCGGGAGGGTTGGAATTCACCCCTCCACTTT.